The rows below give T cell receptor beta chains drawn from one sample of a study of post-analysis software for immune sequencing data. TCRdb fed the PCR reads into MiXCR, producing one record per CDR3 protein. The data hold around 190,000 distinct CDR3 sequences, with 29% observed a single time. Sequenced material: blood. These receptor sequences come from a girl aged 2-17 years with multiple sclerosis. Both conserved end residues are trimmed from each CDR3. Rows give clone size only sometimes, using once, few, many, or a class for an expanded clone.

v_call,clone_size,cdr3_aa
TRBV5-6,few,ASSPRVRTDTQY
TRBV12-3/TRBV12-4,many,ASRGTGTSGRDTQY
TRBV20-1,.,SARLGQREANEQF
TRBV7-8,.,ASSLAQGLAGGRNEQY
TRBV6-5,.,ASSWGLAGGFSSYNEQF
TRBV30,.,AWSRGRLYYEQY
TRBV21-1,many,ASSARLAPEQY
TRBV20-1,.,SARGRTGVINAEAF
TRBV4-1,.,AGSQAGWTDTQY
TRBV20-1,many,SASGGLVRYEQY
TRBV2,.,ASSEVAYKNYEQY
TRBV12-3/TRBV12-4,many,ASTDRVRGTDTQY
TRBV7-8,many,ASSGDRGSTDTQY
TRBV19,few,ASSRGPPYEQY
TRBV20-1,many,SAPKLATYNEQF
TRBV5-1,.,ASSLATGVNTEKLF
TRBV20-1,.,SASGGGANVLT
TRBV13,.,ASSPPPVGETQY
TRBV4-1,many,ASSPDPRQGGFYEQY
TRBV5-1,many,ASKTSGTLEQY
TRBV5-1,many,ASSRDGMGRGYT
TRBV20-1,.,SARDDRPYSNQPQH
TRBV12-3/TRBV12-4,few,ASSLLKGQGGPLNYGYT
TRBV14,.,ASSQDGKGLWYGYT
TRBV6-1,many,AKSTGFGYT
TRBV5-5,.,ASRYTGYTEAF
TRBV11-2,.,ASSLALATDTQY
TRBV5-1,.,ASSLGLAGTEAF
TRBV12-3/TRBV12-4,few,ASSPQGRQSTDTQY
TRBV4-1,many,ASSQTTSGRGYEQY
TRBV7-2,.,ASSLWVQETQY
TRBV20-1,many,SARKTGQETQY
TRBV6-5,many,ASSPAFPNTEAF
TRBV2,many,ASSERGQDYGYT
TRBV20-1,.,SARDIQRTYNEQF
TRBV29-1,many,SVERGGTRRITQY
TRBV27,.,ASSLSLPQGGLNTEAF
TRBV28,.,ASNGGVNQPQH